Following are 26 T cell receptor beta chains from one sample sequenced in a study of T cells in Graves' hyperthyroidism and ophthalmopathy. TCR beta CDR3 regions were amplified from RNA. TCR CDR3 underwent first-round RT-PCR with the HTBI primer set. TCRdb reanalysed the multiplex PCR reads using MiXCR and keeps one entry per CDR3 protein. Altogether roughly 180,000 distinct CDR3 sequences are present, roughly 9.4% being singletons, with the ten largest covering about 20%. The sequenced sample consisted of blood. Every receptor here comes from a woman under 30 with Graves' hyperthyroidism that later progressed to Graves' ophthalmopathy.

Ten or more counts support this clonotype. The chain links TRBV20-1 to TRBJ2-5; 8 bases are shared with TRBD2. The J segment lost 5 bases and the V segment lost 2 bases, leaving 7 bases of the junction unmatched. The CDR3 totals 14 residues. The germline gives CDR1 DFQATT, CDR2 SNEGSKA (reference sequence). Written as DNA, the CDR3 is TGCAGTGCTAGACCCCACACGGGGGGGGAGACCCAGTACTTC. Amino acids: CSARPHTGGETQYF.

The rearrangement links TRBV6-1 to TRBJ1-2, with 7 bases lining up with TRBD1. Germline-derived CDR1 and CDR2 are MNHNS and SASEGT. J gave up 3 bases and V 6 bases, and 7 bases lay outside the gene matches. The CDR3 is 14 residues long. The CDR3 sequence: CASSGTESDYGYTF. CDR3 nucleotides: TGTGCCAGCAGCGGGACAGAGTCGGACTATGGCTACACCTTC.

This clonotype was seen ten or more times. V and J are TRBV6-5 and TRBJ2-2; D not certain. V was cut by 0 bases and J by 0 bases, with 11 bases left in between. The CDR3 loop spans 17 amino acids. The germline V gene encodes CDR1 MNHEY and CDR2 SVGAGI. In nucleotides, the CDR3 is TGTGCCAGCAGTTACTCGAAGGCGGTCGCGAACACCGGGGAGCTGTTTTTT. Translation: CASSYSKAVANTGELFF.

J is TRBJ2-3 and V is TRBV6-6, with D maybe TRBD2 (5 bases). The CDR3 length is 16 residues. The germline gives CDR1 MNHNY, CDR2 SVGAGI (reference sequence). The V gene lost 2 bases and the J gene lost 2 bases, with 14 bases spanning the gap. CDR3 protein: CASSYGTSPITDTQYF. In DNA form, the CDR3 reads TGTGCCAGCAGTTACGGTACTAGTCCCATCACAGATACGCAGTATTTT.

The V gene is TRBV5-1, the J gene TRBJ2-2; the D gene is possibly TRBD1 (5 bases). Germline V gene sequence: CDR1 SGHRS, CDR2 YFSETQ. The V end lost 4 bases, the J end lost 1 base, and 23 bases lay between the germline ends. The length of the CDR3 is 19 residues. The CDR3 here is CASSPVDIMGKGNTGELFF. The DNA of the CDR3 is TGCGCCAGCAGCCCGGTGGACATAATGGGTAAAGGGAACACCGGGGAGCTGTTTTTT.

The sample holds many counts of this clonotype. The chain joins TRBV28 to TRBJ2-5; perhaps TRBD2 as D (6 bases). The CDR3 consists of 16 residues. Trimming pared 3 bases from V and 5 bases from J, leaving 19 bases between. The germline V gene has CDR1 MDHEN and CDR2 SYDVKM. CDR3 region: CASSLGVGTGLETQYF. In DNA form, the CDR3 reads TGTGCCAGCAGTTTGGGGGTCGGGACTGGTTTGGAGACCCAGTACTTC.

This clonotype has at least ten counts. The chain joins TRBV5-5 to TRBJ1-1; D may be TRBD1 (5 bases). Trimming left V 0 bases short and J 7 bases short, with 10 bases between. The CDR3 length is 13 residues. Germline CDR1 SGHKS, CDR2 YYEKEE (reference sequence). CDR3 bases: TGTGCCAGCAGCTTGGCGGGGGGAGTTGAAGCTTTCTTT. It translates to CASSLAGGVEAFF.

The rearrangement joins TRBV3-1 to TRBJ1-6; D perhaps matches TRBD1 (5 bases). V was cut by 0 bases and J by 6 bases, with 18 bases left in between. Germline loops: CDR1 LGHDT, CDR2 YNNKEL (reference sequence). This CDR3 is built from 18 residues. The CDR3 DNA reads TGTGCCAGCAGCCAAGATTCTCCAGGGTGGGCCTTTAATTCACCCCTCCACTTT. This sequence encodes CASSQDSPGWAFNSPLHF.

This clonotype has a count of ten or more. V gene TRBV7-9 combines with J gene TRBJ2-7; D is unclear. CDR1 SEHNR and CDR2 FQNEAQ come from the germline V gene (reference sequence). V shed 1 base and J shed 3 bases, with 10 bases lying between them. The CDR3 loop spans 14 amino acids. CDR3 residues: CASSLGRKDYEQYF. In DNA, the CDR3 is TGTGCCAGCAGCTTAGGCAGAAAGGACTACGAGCAGTACTTC.

This clonotype was recorded at least ten times. The chain uses TRBV11-2 and TRBJ1-1; no reliable D call. V dropped 0 bases and J dropped 3 bases, with 11 bases sitting between them. The CDR3 spans 15 residues. Germline V gene sequence: CDR1 SGHAT, CDR2 FQNNGV. The chain's CDR3 is CASSLELASDTEAFF. DNA for the CDR3: TGTGCCAGCAGCTTAGAGTTAGCATCTGACACTGAAGCTTTCTTT.

This clonotype was seen a few times. The chain has TRBV9 and TRBJ1-6; D remains unclear. Trimming left V 0 bases short and J 5 bases short, with 9 bases between. CDR3 length: 15 residues. CDR1 is SGDLS, CDR2 YYNGEE, per germline. For the CDR3, the DNA is TGTGCCAGCAGCGTAGACGCACCCAATAATTCACCCCTCCACTTT. This codes for CASSVDAPNNSPLHF.

This chain links TRBV19 with TRBJ2-1; D gene ambiguous. Germline lookup yields CDR1 LNHDA and CDR2 SQIVND (reference sequence). CDR3 length: 13 amino acids. V lost 4 bases and J 5 bases, leaving 9 bases between the germline ends. The CDR3 loop reads CASSKLHDNEQFF. The CDR3, as DNA: TGTGCCAGTAGTAAACTTCACGACAATGAGCAGTTCTTC. Combining the CDR3 with reference TRBV19 and TRBJ2-1 gives the whole variable domain DGGITQSPKYLFRKEGQNVTLSCEQNLNHDAMYWYRQDPGQGLRLIYYSQIVNDFQKGDIAEGYSVSREKKESFPLTVTSAQKNPTAFYLCASSKLHDNEQFFGPGTRLTVL.

This clonotype was recorded many times. The chain recombines TRBV7-2 with TRBJ2-7; D may be TRBD1 or TRBD2 (5 bases each). Germline CDR1 and CDR2: SGHTA and FQGNSA. V lost 2 bases and J 4 bases, leaving 15 bases between the germline ends. CDR3 length: 15 amino acids. In DNA form, the CDR3 reads TGTGCCAGCAGCTTATTTTCGGGGCCTAATTACGAGCAGTACTTC. As protein: CASSLFSGPNYEQYF.

This clonotype was counted at least ten times. The chain combines TRBV20-1 with TRBJ2-3, with TRBD2 as a possible D gene (6 bases). V was trimmed by 3 bases and J by 5 bases, leaving 12 bases between them. Germline V gene lookup returns CDR1 DFQATT and CDR2 SNEGSKA (reference sequence). This CDR3 spans 13 amino acids. CDR3 region: CSARQGLGDTQYF. For the CDR3, the DNA is TGCAGTGCTAGGCAGGGACTTGGAGATACGCAGTATTTT.

This rearrangement joins TRBV2 to TRBJ1-5; possibly TRBD1 for D (6 bases). Germline CDR1 reads SNHLY; CDR2 reads FYNNEI. Trimming stripped 6 bases from V and 5 bases from J, with 14 bases between. The CDR3 consists of 14 residues. The CDR3 sequence: CASSPDRSDQPQHF. For the CDR3, the DNA is TGTGCCAGCAGCCCTGACAGGTCCGATCAGCCCCAGCATTTT. Based on the CDR3 plus reference TRBV2 and TRBJ1-5, the full variable domain is EPEVTQTPSHQVTQMGQEVILRCVPISNHLYFYWYRQILGQKVEFLVSFYNNEISEKSEIFDDQFSVERPDGSNFTLKIRSTKLEDSAMYFCASSPDRSDQPQHFGDGTRLSIL.

This clonotype was detected many times. This sequence joins TRBV15 and TRBJ1-3, with D perhaps matching TRBD1 (6 bases). CDR1 is LNHNV, CDR2 YYDKDF, per germline (reference sequence). This CDR3 contains 16 residues. V lost 1 base and J 0 bases, leaving 10 bases between the germline ends. CDR3 amino acids: CATSRARTASGNTIYF. CDR3 in DNA: TGTGCCACCAGCAGAGCTCGGACAGCCTCTGGAAACACCATATATTTT.

This clonotype was seen many times. The V and J genes are TRBV20-1 and TRBJ2-1; maybe TRBD1 (6 bases). The V gene's germline CDR1 is DFQATT and CDR2 SNEGSKA (reference sequence). This CDR3 is built from 13 residues. Trimming left V 5 bases short and J 8 bases short, with 16 bases between. The chain's CDR3 is CSAYGGRRDEQFF. For the CDR3, the DNA is TGCAGTGCTTATGGGGGCCGTCGCGATGAGCAGTTCTTC.

In its sample, this clonotype was seen many times. V is TRBV29-1 and J is TRBJ1-4; TRBD1 matches 11 bases. Germline lookup yields CDR1 SQVTM and CDR2 ANQGSEA. With 7 bases clipped from V and 7 bases from J, the junction kept 5 bases outside the gene matches. The CDR3 covers 13 residues. Here the CDR3 DNA reads TGCAGCGCCGGACAGGGGGCTGGTGAAAAACTGTTTTTT. This translates into CSAGQGAGEKLFF.

This clonotype was seen at least ten times. The rearrangement joins TRBV19 to TRBJ1-1; 9 bases map to TRBD1. Germline V CDR1 and CDR2: LNHDA, SQIVND (reference sequence). J lost 6 bases, V lost 5 bases, and 7 bases had no gene match. The CDR3 has 14 residues. The CDR3 DNA reads as TGTGCCAGTAGTGCCTCACAGGGGGCTCCTGAAGCTTTCTTT. Its protein product is CASSASQGAPEAFF.

Concerning this clonotype: A much bigger clone sits one base away, suggesting this may be a read error. The rearrangement links TRBV27 to TRBJ2-7; D is perhaps TRBD2 (6 bases). This CDR3 region has 13 residues. The germline V gene encodes CDR1 MNHEY and CDR2 SMNVEV (reference sequence). V was cut by 8 bases and J by 6 bases, with 17 bases left in between. CDR3 nucleotides: TGTGCCAGCCGACCTCGGGGGAACACCGAGCAGTACTTC. Encoded protein: CASRPRGNTEQYF.

In its sample, this clonotype was seen many times. The chain uses TRBV5-1 and TRBJ2-3; D tentatively fits TRBD1 or TRBD2 (6 bases each). Germline V lookup: CDR1 SGHRS, CDR2 YFSETQ. V was pared by 1 base and J by 3 bases, with 12 bases between. This CDR3 has 15 residues. The CDR3 here is CASSLWGASTDTQYF. For the CDR3, the DNA is TGCGCCAGCAGCTTGTGGGGGGCCTCGACAGATACGCAGTATTTT.

This clonotype was observed at least ten times. The J gene is TRBJ2-7, the V gene TRBV12-3 or TRBV12-4, with TRBD1 matching over 8 bases. The V and J ends lost 3 bases and 0 bases, in that order; junction bases with no gene match: 4. The CDR3 has 15 residues. This CDR3 reads CASSFWTGNSYEQYF. CDR3 in DNA: TGTGCCAGCAGTTTCTGGACAGGGAACTCCTACGAGCAGTACTTC.

This clonotype was seen many times. This sequence joins TRBV6-1 and TRBJ2-7; 8 nucleotides align to TRBD1. After removal of 5 bases from V and 2 bases from J, the junction contained 8 bases not matched to a gene. Germline V gene data show CDR1 as MNHNS and CDR2 as SASEGT. The CDR3 is made up of 15 amino acids. The CDR3 reads CASSSYRGDTYEQYF. The CDR3 DNA is TGTGCCAGCAGTTCTTACAGGGGGGACACCTACGAGCAGTACTTC.

This clonotype was detected ten times or more. The CDR3 reads CASSTNRGGVSGAKNIQYF. The CDR3 bases are TGTGCCAGCAGCACCAATAGGGGAGGGGTTTCGGGGGCCAAAAACATTCAGTACTTC. This sequence joins TRBV7-2 and TRBJ2-4, with 7 bases lining up with TRBD2. The germline CDR1 and CDR2 sequences are SGHTA and FQGNSA. Trimming at V came to 5 bases and at J to 1 base, leaving 17 bases not matched to a gene. This CDR3 has 19 residues.

In its sample, this clonotype was seen many times. V usage is TRBV18 and J usage is TRBJ1-1, with D unclear. With 6 bases removed from V and 6 bases from J, the gap between germline ends came to 14 bases. CDR1 KGHSH and CDR2 LQKENI come from the germline V gene. The length of the CDR3 is 13 residues. This CDR3 is CASSPGGLAEAFF. CDR3 DNA: TGTGCCAGCTCTCCCGGCGGACTGGCTGAAGCTTTCTTT.

This clonotype was picked up many times. The chain recombines TRBV20-1 with TRBJ1-1; D not certain. V dropped 0 bases and J dropped 0 bases, with 8 bases sitting between them. The CDR3 is made up of 14 amino acids. CDR1 DFQATT and CDR2 SNEGSKA come from the germline V gene (reference sequence). CDR3 sequence: CSARDMGMNTEAFF. The DNA for the CDR3 is TGCAGTGCTAGAGATATGGGGATGAACACTGAAGCTTTCTTT.